This T cell receptor beta chain was sequenced during a study of blood T cell repertoires in COVID-19. The method was immunoSEQ multiplex PCR; TCRdb's version includes in-frame clones alone and lacks a portion of them. The repertoire holds approximately 200,000 clones, with around 89% as singletons. V lost 3 bases and J 7 bases, leaving 17 bases between the germline ends. Germline CDR1 and CDR2: SGHNT and YYREEE (reference sequence). This CDR3 spans 15 amino acids. This chain links TRBV5-4 with TRBJ2-1; a weak D match, TRBD2 (7 bases). The source is a woman aged 18-29 years in a cohort exposed to, infected with or recovered from COVID-19 (not recorded which). The sample consisted of PBMCs or T cells enriched from blood (not recorded which). CDR3 loop: CASSSGWGGGNEQFF. DNA for the CDR3: TGTGCCAGCAGCTCGGGTTGGGGAGGGGGAAATGAGCAGTTCTTC. The full variable domain, with the rest looked up from reference TRBV5-4 and TRBJ2-1, is ETGVTQSPTHLIKTRGQQVTLRCSSQSGHNTVSWYQQALGQGPQFIFQYYREEENGRGNFPPRFSGLQFPNYSSELNVNALELDDSALYLCASSSGWGGGNEQFFGPGTRLTVL.